The 25 T cell receptor beta chains presented below share a single source sample, sequenced in a study of T cells in Graves' hyperthyroidism and ophthalmopathy. Authors of the study amplified TCR beta CDR3 regions from RNA transcripts. The HTBI primer set was used in a first-round RT-PCR of the TCR CDR3. MiXCR, run by TCRdb on the multiplex PCR reads, gives a single entry per CDR3 protein. The repertoire holds 500,000 to 650,000 distinct CDR3 sequences, with more than 15% as singletons. The sample comprised blood. These receptors were collected from a woman aged 18-29 years with Graves' ophthalmopathy.

This clonotype has a count of ten or more. This chain links TRBV3-1 with TRBJ1-6, with D uncertain. The CDR3 runs to 13 residues. CDR1 is LGHDT, CDR2 YNNKEL, per germline (reference sequence). Deletions cut 8 bases from V and 7 bases from J, with 12 bases between. The CDR3 protein is CASQAGQNSPLHF. In nucleotides, the CDR3 is TGTGCCAGCCAGGCGGGCCAAAATTCACCCCTCCACTTT. The whole variable domain, filled in from reference TRBV3-1 and TRBJ1-6, reads DTAVSQTPKYLVTQMGNDKSIKCEQNLGHDTMYWYKQDSKKFLKIMFSYNNKELIINETVPNRFSPKSPDKAHLNLHINSLELGDSAVYFCASQAGQNSPLHFGNGTRLTVT.

This clonotype was observed many times. The chain carries TRBV20-1 and TRBJ1-5; the D is unclear. The CDR3 extends over 16 amino acids. Deletions cut 5 bases from V and 3 bases from J, with 20 bases between. Germline assignment: CDR1 DFQATT and CDR2 SNEGSKA (reference sequence). CDR3 amino acids: CSAQAPGPGSNQPQHF. The DNA of the CDR3 is TGCAGTGCTCAGGCTCCTGGGCCCGGATCCAATCAGCCCCAGCATTTT.

A word on this clonotype: This may be a read error, as it is one base from a much larger clone. The final CDR3 position lacks the conserved phenylalanine or tryptophan, pointing to a likely read error. J is TRBJ1-1 and V is TRBV6-2 or TRBV6-3, with TRBD1 matching over 8 bases. Germline CDR1 is MNHEY and CDR2 is SVGEGT. Losses at the gene ends were 5 bases for V and 1 base for J; bases not matched to a gene: 3. The CDR3 is 14 residues long. CDR3 coding DNA: TGTGCCAGCAGTGACGACAGGGGGAACACTGAAGCTTTCCTT. The encoded protein is CASSDDRGNTEAFL.

This clonotype was counted many times. V is TRBV6-1 and J is TRBJ1-6; D remains ambiguous. Germline values: CDR1 MNHNS, CDR2 SASEGT. V was pared by 10 bases and J by 1 base, with 14 bases between. CDR3 length equals 15 residues. The CDR3 coding sequence is TGTGCCAACGCCTTCAGTGGGTCCTATAATTCACCCCTCCACTTT. Protein sequence: CANAFSGSYNSPLHF.

This clonotype has at least ten counts. The chain uses TRBV28 and TRBJ2-7, with 8 nucleotides matching TRBD1. The V and J ends lost 5 bases and 2 bases, in that order; junction bases with no gene match: 8. The CDR3 spans 15 residues. Germline CDR1 and CDR2: MDHEN and SYDVKM. The CDR3 region has the DNA TGTGCCAGCAGTCCGCGGGACAGGCCCACCTACGAGCAGTACTTC. Residues: CASSPRDRPTYEQYF.

This clonotype was found many times. The chain recombines TRBV27 with TRBJ1-5; D uncertain. Trimming cost V 6 bases and J 4 bases, with 13 bases left between them. The CDR3 extends over 14 amino acids. The germline gives CDR1 MNHEY, CDR2 SMNVEV (reference sequence). The CDR3: CASRNTGGNQPQHF. The CDR3 coding sequence is TGTGCCAGCAGGAATACTGGTGGGAATCAGCCCCAGCATTTT.

The gene calls are TRBV6-2 or TRBV6-3 and TRBJ2-1; weak D call: TRBD1 (5 bases). Germline CDR1 reads MNHEY; CDR2 reads SVGEGT. The CDR3 spans 17 residues. V gave up 4 bases and J gave up 2 bases, with 18 bases separating them. CDR3 nucleotides: TGTGCCAGCAGTTCTCCCCTAGGGGCCCAGACCTACAATGAGCAGTTCTTC. This translates into CASSSPLGAQTYNEQFF.

The chain carries TRBV7-2 and TRBJ2-7, with 7 bases lining up with TRBD1. J lost 4 bases, V lost 5 bases, and 8 bases had no gene match. The CDR3 consists of 14 residues. Germline CDR1 is SGHTA and CDR2 is FQGNSA. The CDR3 DNA sequence: TGTGCCAGCAGCGCAACCAGGGGGACATACGAGCAGTACTTC. This sequence encodes CASSATRGTYEQYF.

This clonotype has a count of ten or more. This rearrangement joins TRBV20-1 to TRBJ2-5, with unresolved D. In germline, CDR1 is DFQATT, CDR2 SNEGSKA (reference sequence). Trimming removed 4 bases at V and 1 base at J, with 7 bases between. The CDR3 sequence is 12 residues long. The CDR3 here is CSAIPLQETQYF. CDR3 bases: TGCAGTGCTATCCCCCTCCAAGAGACCCAGTACTTC.

Comments on this clonotype: This may arise from a read error, as a much more abundant clone is one base away. This chain joins TRBV20-1 and TRBJ1-2; 7 bases agree with TRBD1. CDR1 DFQATT and CDR2 SNEGSKA come from the germline V gene (reference sequence). The CDR3 length is 13 residues. With 0 bases clipped from V and 10 bases from J, the junction kept 8 bases outside the gene matches. The CDR3, as DNA: TGCAGTGCTAGAGATCTAGGGGGCGGCGACTACACCTTC. The encoded protein is CSARDLGGGDYTF.

This clonotype was seen more than once but under ten times. Possible read error: a much larger clone is one base away. The V call is TRBV27, the J call TRBJ1-5; D call uncertain. V dropped 2 bases and J dropped 3 bases, with 11 bases sitting between them. Germline V CDR1 and CDR2: MNHEY, SMNVEV (reference sequence). The CDR3 runs 15 residues. Written as DNA, the CDR3 is TGTGCCAGCAGTTTAGGAGAGGGCCTCAATCAGCCCCAGCATTTT. Protein product: CASSLGEGLNQPQHF.

This clonotype has at least ten counts. The V and J genes are TRBV5-6 and TRBJ2-1; possible D gene TRBD2, 5 bases. The germline V and J ends were trimmed by 0 bases and 10 bases, with 14 bases remaining between them. The germline V gene encodes CDR1 SGHDT and CDR2 YYEEEE. The CDR3 consists of 14 residues. The CDR3 nucleotides read TGTGCCAGCAGCTTGGGAGGAGGCCACGGGGAGCAGTTCTTC. It is translated as CASSLGGGHGEQFF.

CDR3 sequence (DNA): TGTGCCAGCAGCGTAGAGGGGGCACGACGGTATGAGCAGTTCTTC. Its protein is CASSVEGARRYEQFF. The chain combines TRBV9 with TRBJ2-1; TRBD1 matches at 7 bases. Germline V lookup: CDR1 SGDLS, CDR2 YYNGEE. The CDR3 is 15 amino acids. V shed 0 bases and J 8 bases; nucleotides not matched to a gene: 8.

This clonotype was picked up many times. The rearrangement uses TRBV28 and TRBJ1-6; tentative D call: TRBD1 (6 bases). Trimming removed 5 bases from V and 9 bases from J, with 14 bases in between. Germline V lookup: CDR1 MDHEN, CDR2 SYDVKM. This CDR3 is built from 14 residues. The CDR3 spells CASSPNRETSPLHF. The CDR3 region has the DNA TGTGCCAGCAGTCCAAACAGGGAAACTTCACCCCTCCACTTT. Complete variable domain (other parts from reference TRBV28 and TRBJ1-6): DVKVTQSSRYLVKRTGEKVFLECVQDMDHENMFWYRQDPGLGLRLIYFSYDVKMKEKGDIPEGYSVSREKKERFSLILESASTNQTSMYLCASSPNRETSPLHFGNGTRLTVT.

The genes are TRBV11-1 and TRBJ2-7; 11 bases are a match to TRBD2. The CDR3 runs to 18 residues. Losses at the gene ends were 3 bases for V and 5 bases for J; bases not matched to a gene: 15. Germline CDR1 is SGHAT and CDR2 is FQDESV (reference sequence). CDR3 sequence reads: CASSLDTSGGGMADEQYF. The CDR3 nucleotides are TGTGCCAGCAGCTTGGACACTAGCGGGGGAGGTATGGCGGACGAGCAGTACTTC.

Many counts were recorded for this clonotype. This chain connects TRBV28 to TRBJ1-5, with a possible D match to TRBD1 (5 bases). Per the germline V gene, CDR1 is MDHEN and CDR2 is SYDVKM. CDR3 size: 14 residues. V lost 3 bases and J 10 bases, leaving 16 bases between the germline ends. DNA of the CDR3: TGTGCCAGCAGTTTCGTGCAGGGACTCAATCCCCAGCATTTT. This gives the protein CASSFVQGLNPQHF.

The gene calls are TRBV4-1 and TRBJ1-2; D is perhaps TRBD1 (5 bases). CDR1 and CDR2 from the germline V gene are MGHRA and YSYEKL. The CDR3 is 14 residues long. V gave up 4 bases and J gave up 2 bases, with 11 bases separating them. The CDR3 is CASSRSRENYGYTF. As DNA, the CDR3 is TGCGCCAGCAGCCGGTCCAGGGAAAACTATGGCTACACCTTC.

This clonotype was recorded many times. The CDR3 is CASRGGADTQYF. The CDR3 bases are TGTGCCAGCAGAGGTGGGGCAGATACGCAGTATTTT. This chain connects TRBV28 to TRBJ2-3; D gene unclear. Germline lookup yields CDR1 MDHEN and CDR2 SYDVKM. Trimming stripped 6 bases from V and 4 bases from J, with 8 bases between. The length of the CDR3 is 12 residues. Combining the CDR3 with reference TRBV28 and TRBJ2-3 gives the whole variable domain DVKVTQSSRYLVKRTGEKVFLECVQDMDHENMFWYRQDPGLGLRLIYFSYDVKMKEKGDIPEGYSVSREKKERFSLILESASTNQTSMYLCASRGGADTQYFGPGTRLTVL.

The J gene is TRBJ2-1, the V gene TRBV11-2, with D tentatively TRBD1 (6 bases). V was trimmed by 9 bases and J by 5 bases, leaving 20 bases between them. Germline V CDR1 and CDR2: SGHAT, FQNNGV. The CDR3 spans 15 residues. The CDR3 sequence is CASTLDTGRHNEQFF. The CDR3 bases are TGTGCCAGTACCCTGGACACAGGGAGACACAATGAGCAGTTCTTC.

There are many counts of this clonotype. The chain links TRBV12-3 or TRBV12-4 to TRBJ2-2; TRBD1 might be the D (5 bases). Trimming took 7 bases from V and 8 from J, leaving 20 bases between them. The CDR3 loop spans 15 amino acids. The CDR3 loop is CASTSNGEGAGELFF. In nucleotides, the CDR3 is TGTGCCAGCACCTCGAATGGGGAAGGGGCGGGGGAGCTGTTTTTT.

In this sample, this clonotype turned up many times. V and J are TRBV6-2 or TRBV6-3 and TRBJ2-7; the D is unclear. The CDR3 sequence is 15 residues long. In germline, CDR1 is MNHEY, CDR2 SVGEGT. Trimming left V 4 bases short and J 2 bases short, with 15 bases between. The CDR3 sequence is CASSSIVGSTYEQYF. CDR3 DNA sequence: TGTGCCAGCAGTTCCATCGTAGGCAGCACCTACGAGCAGTACTTC.

This clonotype was detected only a few times. The J gene is TRBJ2-7, the V gene TRBV28; 12 bases map to TRBD2. CDR3 length: 16 residues. CDR1 is MDHEN and CDR2 is SYDVKM in the germline V gene. V shed 5 bases, J shed 7 bases, and the junction held 12 bases outside the gene matches. CDR3 in DNA: TGTGCCAGCAGTCCATCTAGCGGGAGGGCCCTACGAGAGCAGTACTTC. As protein: CASSPSSGRALREQYF.

The J gene is TRBJ2-7, the V gene TRBV12-3 or TRBV12-4, with 7 bases that match TRBD2. The CDR3 covers 16 residues. Losses at the gene ends were 6 bases for V and 0 bases for J; bases not matched to a gene: 11. In nucleotides, the CDR3 is TGTGCCAGCAGGGAACCGGGGCGGGGGACCTCCTACGAGCAGTACTTC. This codes for CASREPGRGTSYEQYF.

Ten or more counts support this clonotype. The chain joins TRBV6-2 or TRBV6-3 to TRBJ1-5; D uncertain. With 2 bases removed from V and 6 bases from J, the gap between germline ends came to 11 bases. CDR3 size: 14 residues. Germline CDR1 MNHEY, CDR2 SVGEGT. The CDR3 DNA follows: TGTGCCAGCAGTTACGGTCGTACAAGTCAGCCCCAGCATTTT. The encoded protein is CASSYGRTSQPQHF.

Points on this clonotype: Germline is not matched at one junction end, which may reflect a read error. This chain joins TRBV10-3 and TRBJ1-6; a possible D gene is TRBD1 (5 bases). The germline gives CDR1 ENHRY, CDR2 SYGVKD. The CDR3 has 15 residues. The CDR3 protein is CATSLEFEGNSPIHF. The CDR3 region has the DNA TGTGCCACTTCTCTAGAGTTTGAGGGGAATTCACCCATCCACTTT.